The source of this T cell receptor beta chain is a study of OX40 agonist ivuxolimab in advanced cancers. Study-level background: The dose-escalation cohort had hepatocellular carcinoma, melanoma, renal cell or head and neck cancer. Of mixed ages from about 20 to 80 and averaging about 60 years, the group was around 78% male.

The repertoire was sequenced with immunoSEQ multiplex PCR; TCRdb's copy has only in-frame clones and lacks some. The profile shows 96,000 or so clones, roughly 91% of them singletons. V trimming: 4 bases; J trimming: 7 bases; junction bases outside the gene matches: 8. The length of the CDR3 is 15 residues. CDR1 and CDR2 from the germline V gene are SGDLS and YYNGEE. The material sequenced was CD4+ or CD8+ T cells sorted from blood, taken in a trial of the OX40 agonist ivuxolimab. The origin of this receptor is an adult with an advanced solid tumor such as melanoma, head and neck, liver or kidney cancer. The chain has TRBV9 and TRBJ1-4; 9 nucleotides line up with TRBD1. Here the CDR3 DNA reads TGTGCCAGCAGCCCTCGGACAGGGGTGGGTGAAAAACTGTTTTTT. Translated, it gives CASSPRTGVGEKLFF.